This T cell receptor beta chain was identified in a study of T cells expressing NK-cell markers. TCRdb reprocessed the 5' RACE reads and keeps a single row for each CDR3 protein, giving no DNA. This sample's clone table lists 440,000 or so distinct CDR3 sequences. This CDR3 comprises 14 residues. Germline V gene lookup returns CDR1 SGDLS and CDR2 YYNGEE. The chain couples TRBV9 to TRBJ1-5. This receptor was identified in a woman between 18 and 70 years old in good health. Input material: blood T cells: a sorted CD56 or NKG2C T cell subset, CD4+ or CD8+ T cells, or bulk PBMC T cells (not recorded which). The CDR3 sequence is CASSVGSGNQPQHF.